This TCR beta chain originates from a study of T cell responses to AZD1222 COVID-19 vaccine. Study-level results: There were vaccine-associated CD4 TCRs across spike, dominant at 160-218 and 743-854. Repertoire collection took place solely once the T cell response had peaked. Spike-specific TCR repertoires showed rising breadth and depth after two AZD1222 doses.

Looked up from germline, CDR1 is MNHEY and CDR2 is SVGEGT. CDR3 length equals 15 residues. J was trimmed by 6 bases and V by 0 bases; bases with no gene match: 7. The table came from immunoSEQ multiplex PCR; TCRdb's copy has only in-frame clones and leaves some out. This repertoire shows about 60,000 clones, roughly 80% found once; its top ten account for about 3.5%. This clone was seen once. What it binds is unknown. The clonotype comes from an adult who received the AZD1222 COVID-19 vaccine. Material: peripheral blood, obtained 28 days after the second AZD1222 dose. J is TRBJ1-2 and V is TRBV6-2 or TRBV6-3, with 7 bases identical to TRBD1. This CDR3 is CASSYSSRDRDGYTF. The CDR3 DNA reads as TGTGCCAGCAGTTACTCATCCCGAGACAGGGATGGCTACACCTTC.